These 6 T cell receptor beta chains were sequenced from one sample in a study of cytomegalovirus exposure and HLA in healthy donors. Clones were sequenced by immunoSEQ multiplex PCR, and TCRdb holds only the in-frame ones, with some missing. In the table there are 95,000 to 150,000 clones, around 96% of which are singletons. The specimen sequenced was PBMCs. The origin of the receptors is a man aged 18-30 years in good health and CMV-seronegative.

This clone has only one observation. The rearrangement uses TRBV4-1 and TRBJ2-5, with TRBD2 matching over 7 bases. CDR1 is MGHRA and CDR2 is YSYEKL in the germline V gene. This CDR3 is 18 amino acids long. V trimming: 4 bases; J trimming: 3 bases; junction bases outside the gene matches: 17. CDR3 sequence reads: CASSPPGRVVLREETQYF. CDR3 in DNA: TGCGCCAGCAGCCCCCCTGGGAGGGTCGTCTTGAGGGAAGAGACCCAGTACTTC.

The chain uses TRBV2 and TRBJ2-3; D possibly corresponds to TRBD2 (6 bases). Germline V gene data show CDR1 as SNHLY and CDR2 as FYNNEI. V gave up 2 bases and J gave up 6 bases, with 12 bases separating them. The CDR3 has 14 residues. The CDR3 DNA reads as TGTGCCAGCAGTGAAAGGAGGGAGTTGGATACGCAGTATTTT. Its translation is CASSERRELDTQYF.

This chain joins TRBV27 and TRBJ2-7, with D perhaps TRBD2 (5 bases). The CDR3 extends over 14 amino acids. In germline, CDR1 is MNHEY, CDR2 SMNVEV (reference sequence). V lost 3 bases, J lost 3 bases, and 12 bases lay in between. CDR3 nucleotide sequence: TGTGCCAGCAGTTTTCGTGGGAGTCGCTACGAGCAGTACTTC. Its translation: CASSFRGSRYEQYF.

Here the CDR3 reads CASSARTGNSGNTIYF. As DNA, the CDR3 is TGTGCCAGCAGCGCGAGAACCGGGAACTCTGGAAACACCATATATTTT. The V call is TRBV9, the J call TRBJ1-3, with D uncertain. The CDR3 runs to 16 residues. V was clipped by 3 bases and J by 0 bases, with 13 bases between them. CDR1 and CDR2 from the germline V gene are SGDLS and YYNGEE.

This chain links TRBV5-4 with TRBJ2-7, with 8 bases matching TRBD2. The V gene end was trimmed by 2 bases and the J gene end by 0 bases; junction bases not matched to a gene: 13. CDR1 SGHNT and CDR2 YYREEE come from the germline V gene (reference sequence). This CDR3 contains 18 residues. The CDR3 coding sequence is TGTGCCAGCAGCTTAGCCCCACCGGGACTAGGGAACTCCTACGAGCAGTACTTC. Protein product: CASSLAPPGLGNSYEQYF.

The chain links TRBV19 to TRBJ2-3, with unresolved D. This CDR3 has 14 residues. The V end was cut by 3 bases, the J end by 5 bases, with 12 bases between. CDR1 and CDR2 (germline): LNHDA, SQIVND (reference sequence). The CDR3 DNA is TGTGCCAGTAGTATTCGACTCACACGAGATACGCAGTATTTT. It codes for CASSIRLTRDTQYF.